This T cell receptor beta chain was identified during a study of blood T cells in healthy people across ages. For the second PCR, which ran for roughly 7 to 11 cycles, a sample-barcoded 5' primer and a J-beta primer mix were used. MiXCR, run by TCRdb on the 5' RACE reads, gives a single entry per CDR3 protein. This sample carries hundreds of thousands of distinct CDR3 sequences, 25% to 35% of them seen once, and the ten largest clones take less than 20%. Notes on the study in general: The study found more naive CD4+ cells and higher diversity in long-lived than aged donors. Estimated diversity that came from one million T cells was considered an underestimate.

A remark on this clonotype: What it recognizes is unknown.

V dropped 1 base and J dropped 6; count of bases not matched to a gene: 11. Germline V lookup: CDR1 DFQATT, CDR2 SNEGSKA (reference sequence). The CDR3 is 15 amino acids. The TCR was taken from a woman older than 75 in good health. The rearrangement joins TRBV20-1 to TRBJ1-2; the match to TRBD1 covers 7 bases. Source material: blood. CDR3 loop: CSARALPDRVNGYTF. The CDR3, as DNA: TGCAGTGCTAGAGCCCTTCCCGACAGGGTTAATGGCTACACCTTC.